The 8 T cell receptor beta chains given below trace back to one sample, sequenced in a study of T cells after yellow fever vaccination. TCRdb re-called the 5' RACE reads with MiXCR, one entry per CDR3 protein. This table has 500,000 to 650,000 distinct CDR3 sequences, 17% appearing once. Sample: PBMCs, taken less than 6 days after the first yellow fever vaccination. Source of these receptors: a man in his late teens or twenties who received the YFV17D yellow fever vaccine.

This rearrangement joins TRBV11-1 to TRBJ1-1, with TRBD1 matching 8 bases. Germline assignment: CDR1 SGHAT and CDR2 FQDESV (reference sequence). The CDR3 length is 19 residues. J was trimmed by 3 bases and V by 4 bases; bases with no gene match: 19. This CDR3 is CASSSSLIRDRPGDTEAFF. In DNA, the CDR3 is TGTGCCAGCAGCTCCTCCCTTATCCGGGACAGGCCAGGGGACACTGAAGCTTTCTTT.

The chain is built from TRBV5-1 and TRBJ2-7; perhaps TRBD2 as D (6 bases). Trimming left V 0 bases short and J 1 base short, with 17 bases between. Per germline, CDR1 SGHRS and CDR2 YFSETQ. The CDR3 length is 17 residues. In DNA form, the CDR3 reads TGCGCCAGCAGCTTGGGGCCCGCAGAGGGAGGTTCCTACGAGCAGTACGTC. Its protein is CASSLGPAEGGSYEQYV.

This chain links TRBV5-5 with TRBJ1-2; possibly TRBD1 for D (5 bases). CDR3 size: 14 residues. CDR1 is SGHKS, CDR2 YYEKEE, per germline (reference sequence). V was pared by 6 bases and J by 7 bases, with 19 bases between. CDR3 in amino acids: CASIPYQGSSGYTF. The CDR3 DNA reads TGTGCCAGCATCCCCTACCAGGGATCGAGTGGCTACACCTTC.

This clonotype was counted between two and nine times. The CDR3 is CASSLGPGGVQYV. DNA of the CDR3: TGTGCCAGCAGCTTAGGTCCGGGGGGGGTGCAGTACGTC. V usage is TRBV7-9 and J usage is TRBJ2-7; 8 bases map to TRBD2. Per the germline V gene, CDR1 is SEHNR and CDR2 is FQNEAQ (reference sequence). Germline trimming cut 1 base from V and 9 bases from J; bases unmatched to any gene: 5. There are 13 residues in the CDR3.

The sample holds a few counts of this clonotype. For the CDR3, the DNA is TGTGCCAGCAGCTTATCCGCGCAGGGGGCTTCAGATACGCAGTATTTT. Translation gives CASSLSAQGASDTQYF. The chain employs TRBV11-2 and TRBJ2-3; TRBD1 matches 8 bases. V lost 2 bases and J lost 4; bases outside the gene matches: 8. The CDR3 runs 16 residues. Germline-derived CDR1 and CDR2 are SGHAT and FQNNGV.

This clonotype was counted a few times. The chain has TRBV7-2 and TRBJ1-2, with a possible D match to TRBD1 (5 bases). The V gene's germline CDR1 is SGHTA and CDR2 FQGNSA. V lost 1 base, J lost 3 bases, and 12 bases lay in between. The CDR3 has 15 residues. The CDR3 region has the DNA TGTGCCAGCAGCTTAGGAGGGGCGCGGTACTATGGCTACACCTTC. As protein: CASSLGGARYYGYTF.

The genes are TRBV7-2 and TRBJ2-2; the match to TRBD1 covers 7 bases. Germline V gene sequence: CDR1 SGHTA, CDR2 FQGNSA. The CDR3 is 14 residues long. With V trimmed by 5 bases and J by 6 bases, 6 bases remained unmatched. The CDR3 sequence is CASSPDRASGELFF. CDR3 DNA sequence: TGTGCCAGCAGCCCAGACAGGGCTTCCGGGGAGCTGTTTTTT.

This chain links TRBV5-1 with TRBJ2-3; D may be TRBD1 (6 bases). Germline loops: CDR1 SGHRS, CDR2 YFSETQ. The CDR3 extends over 21 amino acids. V was cut by 6 bases and J by 0 bases, with 32 bases left in between. The CDR3 DNA follows: TGCGCCAGCAACCCAACAGGGTTTGTATCTGCCGCTCCTTCTAGCACAGATACGCAGTATTTT. This translates into CASNPTGFVSAAPSSTDTQYF.